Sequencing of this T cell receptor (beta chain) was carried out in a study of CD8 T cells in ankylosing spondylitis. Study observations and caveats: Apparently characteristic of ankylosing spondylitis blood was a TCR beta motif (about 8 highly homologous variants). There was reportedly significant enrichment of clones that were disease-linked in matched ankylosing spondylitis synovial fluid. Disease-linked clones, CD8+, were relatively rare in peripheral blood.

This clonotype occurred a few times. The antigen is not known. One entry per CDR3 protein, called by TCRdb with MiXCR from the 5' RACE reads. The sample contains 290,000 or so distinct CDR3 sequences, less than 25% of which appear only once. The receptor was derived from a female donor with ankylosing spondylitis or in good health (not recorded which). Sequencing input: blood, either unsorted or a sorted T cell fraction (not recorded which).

This chain's CDR3 is CASSQDTSGSRDTQYF. The CDR3, as DNA: TGCGCCAGCAGCCAAGATACTAGCGGGAGTAGAGATACGCAGTATTTT. This chain connects TRBV4-1 to TRBJ2-3; TRBD2 aligns across 11 bases. Germline lookup yields CDR1 MGHRA and CDR2 YSYEKL. This CDR3 region has 16 residues. The junction had 4 bases not matched to a gene; V was cut back by 0 bases and J by 5 bases.